Below are 7 T cell receptor beta chains sequenced from a single sample in a study of post-analysis software for immune sequencing data. Notes on the study in general: TRBV5-6, TRBV5-1 and TRBV20-1 belonged to a set of roughly five TRBV segments that were more frequent in patients than controls.

These receptors lack a known antigen. The TCR beta cDNA libraries carried unique molecular identifiers. TCRdb passed the PCR reads through MiXCR, listing each CDR3 protein once. The sample records about 210,000 distinct CDR3 sequences, roughly 30% being singletons. Specimen: blood. These receptors were taken from a girl younger than 18 with multiple sclerosis.

This clonotype was counted between two and nine times. This chain connects TRBV10-3 to TRBJ1-5, with 8 bases that match TRBD1. Germline CDR1 and CDR2: ENHRY and SYGVKD. V was clipped by 4 bases and J by 3 bases; unmatched bases: 5. CDR3 size: 15 residues. CDR3 loop: CAISGSGGDNQPQHF. CDR3 DNA: TGTGCCATCAGTGGGTCAGGGGGCGACAATCAGCCCCAGCATTTT.

This clonotype was seen repeatedly, ten times or more. V and J are TRBV29-1 and TRBJ2-7; TRBD2 matches at 9 bases. The CDR3 loop spans 17 amino acids. CDR1 is SQVTM and CDR2 is ANQGSEA in the germline V gene. Losses at the gene ends were 0 bases for V and 0 bases for J; bases not matched to a gene: 9. As DNA, the CDR3 is TGCAGCGTTGAAGACCCCAACCTAGCGGGAAGCTCCTACGAGCAGTACTTC. Translation gives CSVEDPNLAGSSYEQYF.

Details on this clonotype: With a much larger clone just one base away, this may be a read error. This rearrangement joins TRBV5-1 to TRBJ2-5, with 7 bases that match TRBD1. The CDR3 length is 15 residues. Looked up from germline, CDR1 is SGHRS and CDR2 is YFSETQ. The CDR3 is CASRRSGGAEESQYF. CDR3 DNA sequence: TGCGCCAGCAGAAGGTCAGGGGGTGCAGAAGAGTCCCAGTACTTC.

Many counts were recorded for this clonotype. The rearrangement links TRBV6-2 or TRBV6-3 to TRBJ2-7, with TRBD1 as a possible D gene (6 bases). CDR1 MNHEY and CDR2 SVGEGT come from the germline V gene. The CDR3 has 14 residues. V gave up 2 bases and J gave up 5 bases, with 13 bases separating them. The CDR3 region is CASSYPDSTDEQYF. The CDR3, as DNA: TGTGCCAGCAGTTACCCGGACAGTACCGACGAGCAGTACTTC.

The chain joins TRBV5-4 to TRBJ2-1; TRBD1 might be the D (6 bases). The V gene's germline CDR1 is SGHNT and CDR2 YYREEE (reference sequence). V lost 5 bases and J 10 bases, leaving 22 bases between the germline ends. This CDR3 has 15 residues. The CDR3 coding sequence is TGTGCCAGCAGGGCAGGGGTGGGCCCTAGTGAGGAGCAGTTCTTC. It codes for CASRAGVGPSEEQFF.

Worth noting for this clonotype: Mismatch with germline at one junction end may stem from a read error. This chain uses TRBV12-3 or TRBV12-4 with TRBJ2-3; 8 bases map to TRBD2. The CDR3 is 18 residues long. The CDR3 is CASSPRGAGGPITDTEYF. DNA of the CDR3: TGTGCCAGCAGTCCACGAGGGGCGGGAGGCCCCATCACAGATACGGAGTATTTT.

A remark on this clonotype: An end of the junction does not agree with germline; a read error may underlie this. The CDR3 nucleotides are TGTGCCACCAGCCGAGAAAGGGGATACGAGCAGTACTTC. This translates into CATSRERGYEQYF. The chain recombines TRBV15 with TRBJ2-5; D may be TRBD1 (5 bases). The J call may be wrong; the DNA end is better matched by TRBJ2-7. This CDR3 comprises 13 residues. Per germline, CDR1 LNHNV and CDR2 YYDKDF (reference sequence).